By share, the clone carrying this TCR beta chain counts as medium-sized. As yet, its antigen is unknown. Tumor samples were taken before definitive surgery or chemotherapy. These data are taken from a study of high-grade serous ovarian cancer treatment subgroups. The wider study: On average, more than 14,000 reads and about 8,100 unique TCR beta rearrangements were obtained per sample. Study-wide points: Same-patient tumor repertoires overlapped at roughly 0.1 to 0.79; different patients barely overlapped. Repertoire analysis covered CDR3 alone, not CDR1 or CDR2.

Sequencing was performed with immunoSEQ multiplex PCR; in TCRdb, only in-frame clones are kept and a portion is missing. This sample has about 6,600 clones, with less than 85% found just once. V was clipped by 7 bases and J by 4 bases; unmatched bases: 10. CDR1 and CDR2 (germline): SGDLS, YYNGEE. This CDR3 is 14 amino acids long. This sequence was found in a human donor with high-grade serous ovarian cancer. Sequenced material: tumor tissue. The chain couples TRBV9 to TRBJ1-1; TRBD1 matches at 7 bases. CDR3 region: CASQKGGSGTEAFF. CDR3 nucleotide sequence: TGTGCCAGCCAAAAAGGGGGCAGCGGCACTGAAGCTTTCTTT.